A selection of T cell receptor beta chains follows, all from one sample in a study of cytomegalovirus exposure and HLA in healthy donors. The protocol was immunoSEQ multiplex PCR, while the TCRdb copy is restricted to in-frame clones and leaves out a portion. Here the sample spans roughly 130,000 clones, roughly three fifths being singletons. Sequences were obtained from PBMCs. These receptor sequences come from a woman aged 60-75 years in good health and CMV-seronegative. CDR3s leave out the opening cysteine and the closing phenylalanine or tryptophan.

V: TRBV6-1
J: TRBJ1-2
CDR3: ASTDGGGYGYGYT

V: TRBV5-1
J: TRBJ2-7
CDR3: ASTPGSGRIYEQY

V: TRBV11-2
J: TRBJ2-7
CDR3: ASSFALVGQGVIYEQY

V: TRBV19
J: TRBJ2-3
CDR3: ASRWQGSDTQY

V: TRBV5-1
J: TRBJ2-7
CDR3: ASSLGAGAGYEQY

V: TRBV15
J: TRBJ2-5
CDR3: ATSTRGNSETQY

V: TRBV20-1
J: TRBJ2-7
CDR3: SANREREQY

V: TRBV4-1
J: TRBJ1-2
CDR3: ASSQVGGVLYGYT

V: TRBV7-2
J: TRBJ2-7
CDR3: ASSLGQGAYEQY

V: TRBV21-1
J: TRBJ2-7
CDR3: ASSSSGTDSYEQY

V: TRBV7-2
J: TRBJ1-5
CDR3: ASSLDTYSNQPQH

V: TRBV15
J: TRBJ2-3
CDR3: ATSSRAGWSDTQY

V: TRBV7-2
J: TRBJ2-7
CDR3: ASSFSSGTSGFEQY

V: TRBV6-1
J: TRBJ1-4
CDR3: ASSEGTGVTNEKLF

V: TRBV2
J: TRBJ2-5
CDR3: ASSRVGLLQETQY

V: TRBV9
J: TRBJ2-1
CDR3: ASSVGVGNEQF

V: TRBV5-1
J: TRBJ2-7
CDR3: ASSMGPSRQGSEQY

V: TRBV18
J: TRBJ2-5
CDR3: ASSQIRAGGARETQY

V: TRBV6-1
J: TRBJ2-1
CDR3: ASTAGYSYNEQF

V: TRBV7-2
J: TRBJ1-5
CDR3: ASSLSTGVNQPQH

V: TRBV5-1
J: TRBJ2-7
CDR3: ASSLVGRGAGDEQY

V: TRBV5-6
J: TRBJ2-5
CDR3: ASSLPGQGKETQY

V: TRBV7-8
J: TRBJ1-6
CDR3: ASSLGQGLGNSPLH

V: TRBV7-9
J: TRBJ1-2
CDR3: ASSSGQGFGYT

V: TRBV7-3
J: TRBJ2-2
CDR3: ASSFSGFRKVAGELF